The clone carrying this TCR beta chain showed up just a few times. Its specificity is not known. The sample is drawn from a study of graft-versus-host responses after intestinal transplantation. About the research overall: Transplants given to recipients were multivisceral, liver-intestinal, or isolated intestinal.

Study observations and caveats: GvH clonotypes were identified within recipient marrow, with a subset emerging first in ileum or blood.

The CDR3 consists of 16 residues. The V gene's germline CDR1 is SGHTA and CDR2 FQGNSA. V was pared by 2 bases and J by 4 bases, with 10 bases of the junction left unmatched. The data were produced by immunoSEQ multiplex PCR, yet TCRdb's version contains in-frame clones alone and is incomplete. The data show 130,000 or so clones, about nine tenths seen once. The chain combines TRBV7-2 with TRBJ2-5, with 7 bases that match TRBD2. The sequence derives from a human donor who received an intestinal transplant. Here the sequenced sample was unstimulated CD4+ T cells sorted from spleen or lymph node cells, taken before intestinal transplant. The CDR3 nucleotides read TGTGCCAGCAGCTTAAGCTACCGACTAGCTGGAGAGACCCAGTACTTC. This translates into CASSLSYRLAGETQYF.